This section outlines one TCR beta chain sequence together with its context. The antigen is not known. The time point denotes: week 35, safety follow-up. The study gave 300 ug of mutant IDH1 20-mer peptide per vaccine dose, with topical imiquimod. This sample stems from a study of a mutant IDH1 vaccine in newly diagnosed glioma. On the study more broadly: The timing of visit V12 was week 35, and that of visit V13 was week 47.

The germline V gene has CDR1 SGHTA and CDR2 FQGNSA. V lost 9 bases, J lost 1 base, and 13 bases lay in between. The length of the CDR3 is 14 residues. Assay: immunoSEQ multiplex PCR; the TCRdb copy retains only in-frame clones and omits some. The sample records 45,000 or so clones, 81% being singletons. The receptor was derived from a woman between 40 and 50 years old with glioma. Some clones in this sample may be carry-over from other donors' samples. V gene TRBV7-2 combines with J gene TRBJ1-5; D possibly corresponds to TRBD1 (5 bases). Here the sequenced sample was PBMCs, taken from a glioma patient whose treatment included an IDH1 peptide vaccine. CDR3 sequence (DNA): TGTGCCAGTGCCAGGGTGGGGAGCAATCAGCCCCAGCATTTT. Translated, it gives CASARVGSNQPQHF.